Described below is a single T cell receptor beta chain sequence and its context. The CDR3 contains 15 residues. Per the germline V gene, CDR1 is SGDLS and CDR2 is YYNGEE. V was shortened by 1 base and J by 4 bases, with 13 bases between the two germline ends. This specimen comes from a study of regulatory dendritic cells for organ transplantation. Produced via immunoSEQ multiplex PCR; TCRdb's table is partial and in-frame only. Of fewer than 40,000 clones listed, around nine tenths are singletons. The TCR comes from a human donor in good health. The source material was naive CD8+ T cells from blood. The subset is: CD45RA+ naive T cells. The chain combines TRBV9 with TRBJ2-3, with a weak D call TRBD2 (6 bases). CDR3 DNA sequence: TGTGCCAGCAGCGTATTTCCGGGAGACCCAGATACGCAGTATTTT. Its translation is CASSVFPGDPDTQYF.